This passage covers 30 T cell receptor beta chains from one sample sequenced in a study of cytomegalovirus exposure and HLA in healthy donors. Primers for the PCR totalled 60 Vbeta and 13 Jbeta. Data came from immunoSEQ multiplex PCR; TCRdb stores just in-frame clones and leaves some out. Of 180,000 or so clones in the sample, roughly 80% were seen once. What was sequenced was PBMCs. These receptors were collected from a woman in her late teens or twenties in good health and CMV-seronegative.

V usage is TRBV9 and J usage is TRBJ2-6; TRBD1 matches at 7 bases. The CDR3 totals 18 residues. Per germline, CDR1 SGDLS and CDR2 YYNGEE. V lost 2 bases, J lost 2 bases, and 10 bases stayed unmatched. CDR3 protein: CASSVSGTDPAGANVLTF. In DNA, the CDR3 is TGTGCCAGCAGCGTTTCCGGGACAGACCCAGCTGGGGCCAACGTCCTGACTTTC.

The chain links TRBV28 to TRBJ2-3; 7 nucleotides agree with TRBD1. The CDR3 covers 15 residues. Germline V gives CDR1 MDHEN, CDR2 SYDVKM. The junction had 5 bases not matched to a gene; V was cut back by 3 bases and J by 2 bases. CDR3 DNA: TGTGCCAGCAGTTTTTCGGGACAGATCACAGATACGCAGTATTTT. This sequence encodes CASSFSGQITDTQYF.

DNA for the CDR3: TGTGCCAGCAGCAAAGCAGCTTGGGGGGTTAAGGATCAGCCCCAGCATTTT. It codes for CASSKAAWGVKDQPQHF. This sequence joins TRBV21-1 and TRBJ1-5. TRBV21-1 is listed as a pseudogene. This CDR3 region has 17 residues.

The V call is TRBV5-4, the J call TRBJ2-7, with 8 bases fitting TRBD2. This CDR3 spans 16 amino acids. The V segment lost 6 bases and the J segment 0 bases; nucleotides outside the gene matches: 11. Germline CDR1 is SGHNT and CDR2 is YYREEE (reference sequence). This CDR3 reads CASTPGTGTSSYEQYF. The CDR3 nucleotides read TGTGCCAGCACCCCAGGGACCGGGACTAGCTCCTACGAGCAGTACTTC. The full variable domain, with the rest looked up from reference TRBV5-4 and TRBJ2-7, is ETGVTQSPTHLIKTRGQQVTLRCSSQSGHNTVSWYQQALGQGPQFIFQYYREEENGRGNFPPRFSGLQFPNYSSELNVNALELDDSALYLCASTPGTGTSSYEQYFGPGTRLTVT.

The chain combines TRBV7-9 with TRBJ2-1, with 11 nucleotides matching TRBD2. Trimming at V came to 7 bases and at J to 7 bases, leaving 6 bases not matched to a gene. This CDR3 has 14 residues. In germline, CDR1 is SEHNR, CDR2 FQNEAQ (reference sequence). DNA for the CDR3: TGTGCCAGCACCCCGGGACTAGCGGATAATGAGCAGTTCTTC. This codes for CASTPGLADNEQFF.

J is TRBJ2-5 and V is TRBV29-1, with D tentatively TRBD2 (7 bases). V was cut by 5 bases and J by 5 bases, with 15 bases left in between. CDR1 is SQVTM and CDR2 is ANQGSEA in the germline V gene. CDR3 length equals 13 residues. The CDR3 here is CSVSVGGGETQYF. The CDR3 region has the DNA TGCAGCGTTTCTGTGGGAGGGGGGGAGACCCAGTACTTC.

Regarding this clone: Distinct nucleotide sequences in the sample also encode this CDR3. This sequence joins TRBV27 and TRBJ2-7, with 8 nucleotides matching TRBD1. The CDR3 sequence is 13 residues long. The ends lost 6 bases at V and 3 bases at J; junction bases unmatched: 4. Germline V gene sequence: CDR1 MNHEY, CDR2 SMNVEV (reference sequence). CDR3 sequence: CASSFGQGYEQYF. CDR3 nucleotide sequence: TGTGCCAGCAGCTTCGGACAGGGCTACGAGCAGTACTTC.

This clone has just a few counts. The chain couples TRBV6-1 to TRBJ2-7, with D tentatively TRBD1 (5 bases). The CDR3 contains 13 residues. Deletions cut 5 bases from V and 3 bases from J, with 11 bases between. The germline gives CDR1 MNHNS, CDR2 SASEGT. CDR3 coding DNA: TGTGCCAGCAGTCCGAGACAGTTCTACGAGCAGTACTTC. Translating gives CASSPRQFYEQYF.

The J gene is TRBJ2-7, the V gene TRBV6-5; perhaps TRBD1 as D (5 bases). Trimming removed 0 bases from V and 3 bases from J, with 12 bases in between. CDR3 length equals 15 residues. Germline values: CDR1 MNHEY, CDR2 SVGAGI. CDR3 coding DNA: TGTGCCAGCAGTTACTCGTACCAGGGTAACTACGAGCAGTACTTC. Translated, it gives CASSYSYQGNYEQYF.

The chain recombines TRBV7-9 with TRBJ1-2; a possible D gene is TRBD1 (5 bases). The CDR3 sequence is 12 residues long. Germline values: CDR1 SEHNR, CDR2 FQNEAQ (reference sequence). Between the trimmed V and J ends, which lost 1 base and 7 bases, there was a span of 7 bases. The CDR3 DNA reads as TGTGCCAGCAGCTTAGTCAGGGTTGGCTACACCTTC. This encodes CASSLVRVGYTF.

The V gene is TRBV27, the J gene TRBJ1-5; maybe TRBD1 (5 bases). The V and J ends lost 11 bases and 6 bases respectively, with 17 bases between them. The CDR3 is made up of 13 amino acids. CDR1 MNHEY and CDR2 SMNVEV come from the germline V gene (reference sequence). CDR3 loop: CASSQGAVQPQHF. In DNA form, the CDR3 reads TGTGCCTCCTCCCAAGGGGCGGTTCAGCCCCAGCATTTT.

This chain connects TRBV28 to TRBJ1-6; D uncertain. With 6 bases removed from V and 3 bases from J, the gap between germline ends came to 9 bases. Germline V gives CDR1 MDHEN, CDR2 SYDVKM. This CDR3 is 14 amino acids long. The CDR3 DNA reads as TGTGCCAGCAGCCCTCTAGGCTATAATTCACCCCTCCACTTT. Translation: CASSPLGYNSPLHF.

The chain links TRBV7-8 to TRBJ1-1, with D possibly matching TRBD1 (6 bases). Looked up from germline, CDR1 is SGHVS and CDR2 is FQNEAQ. This CDR3 is built from 17 residues. Trimming cost V 1 base and J 6 bases, with 21 bases left between them. The CDR3 nucleotides read TGTGCCAGCAGCTTAGGGCCGCGGGGGGGCCGGGGGTCTGAAGCTTTCTTT. This translates into CASSLGPRGGRGSEAFF.

The CDR3 DNA is TGTGCCAGCACCTCGGACAGCAACACTGAAGCTTTCTTT. Translating gives CASTSDSNTEAFF. The chain is built from TRBV28 and TRBJ1-1; possible D gene TRBD1, 6 bases. The CDR3 loop spans 13 amino acids. CDR1 and CDR2 (germline): MDHEN, SYDVKM. V lost 7 bases to trimming and J lost 2 bases, with 11 bases between them.

The chain recombines TRBV28 with TRBJ1-2; D is unclear. Germline V gene sequence: CDR1 MDHEN, CDR2 SYDVKM. CDR3 length: 14 amino acids. The V end was cut by 3 bases, the J end by 2 bases, with 10 bases between. The CDR3 nucleotides read TGTGCCAGCAGTTTTTCCGTACAAAACTATGGCTACACCTTC. Protein: CASSFSVQNYGYTF.

J is TRBJ2-1 and V is TRBV11-3; D possibly corresponds to TRBD2 (6 bases). Trimming took 4 bases from V and 10 from J, leaving 17 bases between them. The germline V gene encodes CDR1 SGHNT and CDR2 YENEEA. The length of the CDR3 is 14 residues. CDR3 coding DNA: TGTGCCAGCAGCTCCCCCAACGGGACTTCCGAGCAGTTCTTC. Its translation is CASSSPNGTSEQFF.

The chain has TRBV30 and TRBJ2-1; D gene uncertain. The germline gives CDR1 GTSNPN, CDR2 SVGIG (reference sequence). This CDR3 has 13 amino acids. The V end was cut by 1 base, the J end by 3 bases, with 7 bases between. CDR3 sequence: CAWSGYSYNEQFF. The DNA for the CDR3 is TGTGCCTGGAGTGGGTACAGCTACAATGAGCAGTTCTTC.

Only a few counts were recorded for this clone. The chain carries TRBV7-9 and TRBJ1-2; possibly TRBD1 for D (6 bases). Trimming left V 4 bases short and J 8 bases short, with 17 bases between. CDR3 size: 14 residues. Germline-derived CDR1 and CDR2 are SEHNR and FQNEAQ (reference sequence). CDR3 in DNA: TGTGCCAGCAGCTCCGGACAGCCCTATGGGGGCTACACCTTC. Translated, it gives CASSSGQPYGGYTF.

The V and J genes are TRBV19 and TRBJ2-1; 11 bases are shared with TRBD1. After removal of 8 bases from V and 9 bases from J, the junction contained 12 bases not matched to a gene. The CDR3 spans 15 residues. Germline CDR1 is LNHDA and CDR2 is SQIVND (reference sequence). The CDR3 sequence is CASFSPGQGEVEQFF. CDR3 in DNA: TGTGCCAGTTTTTCCCCGGGACAGGGGGAGGTTGAGCAGTTCTTC.

The chain couples TRBV18 to TRBJ2-7, with TRBD2 as a possible D gene (5 bases). CDR1 KGHSH and CDR2 LQKENI come from the germline V gene. V lost 3 bases and J lost 4, with 13 bases in between. The CDR3 consists of 14 residues. CDR3 DNA sequence: TGTGCCAGCTCACCTAAACCCGGGGATTACGAGCAGTACTTC. Amino acids: CASSPKPGDYEQYF.

The chain carries TRBV11-2 and TRBJ2-1; maybe TRBD2 (6 bases). Trimming removed 2 bases from V and 6 bases from J, with 11 bases in between. The CDR3 has 14 amino acids. CDR1 and CDR2 (germline): SGHAT, FQNNGV. CDR3 in DNA: TGTGCCAGCAGCTTATTTGGCGGGACCAATGAGCAGTTCTTC. Its translation: CASSLFGGTNEQFF. The full variable domain, its missing parts supplied by reference TRBV11-2 and TRBJ2-1, is EAGVAQSPRYKIIEKRQSVAFWCNPISGHATLYWYQQILGQGPKLLIQFQNNGVVDDSQLPKDRFSAERLKGVDSTLKIQPAKLEDSAVYLCASSLFGGTNEQFFGPGTRLTVL.

The rearrangement links TRBV15 to TRBJ2-7, with 8 bases identical to TRBD2. This CDR3 contains 15 residues. Germline lookup yields CDR1 LNHNV and CDR2 YYDKDF (reference sequence). Losses at the gene ends were 3 bases for V and 4 bases for J; bases not matched to a gene: 8. CDR3 loop: CATSSSSAGEYEQYF. In DNA, the CDR3 is TGTGCCACCAGCAGCTCCTCAGCGGGAGAATACGAGCAGTACTTC.

The chain links TRBV28 to TRBJ2-7; tentative D call: TRBD1 (6 bases). The germline V gene encodes CDR1 MDHEN and CDR2 SYDVKM. The CDR3 totals 15 residues. The germline V and J ends were trimmed by 6 bases and 2 bases, with 17 bases remaining between them. The DNA for the CDR3 is TGTGCCAGCAGCAGCACAGGGTTTCCGACCTACGAGCAGTACTTC. As protein: CASSSTGFPTYEQYF. Full variable domain (remainder filled in from reference TRBV28 and TRBJ2-7): DVKVTQSSRYLVKRTGEKVFLECVQDMDHENMFWYRQDPGLGLRLIYFSYDVKMKEKGDIPEGYSVSREKKERFSLILESASTNQTSMYLCASSSTGFPTYEQYFGPGTRLTVT.

The rearrangement joins TRBV11-3 to TRBJ2-5; no definite D call. V was clipped by 5 bases and J by 5 bases, with 6 bases between them. Germline V gene lookup returns CDR1 SGHNT and CDR2 YENEEA. This CDR3 has 11 amino acids. CDR3: CASSRRETQYF. Written as DNA, the CDR3 is TGTGCCAGCAGCAGGCGGGAGACCCAGTACTTC.

This chain connects TRBV7-9 to TRBJ2-1; 8 bases line up with TRBD1. Germline V CDR1 and CDR2: SEHNR, FQNEAQ (reference sequence). This CDR3 contains 14 residues. The junction had 6 bases not matched to a gene; V was cut back by 3 bases and J by 8 bases. The CDR3 loop is CASSFPGTGYEQFF. The CDR3 DNA reads TGTGCCAGCAGCTTCCCGGGGACAGGTTATGAGCAGTTCTTC. Combining the CDR3 with reference TRBV7-9 and TRBJ2-1 gives the whole variable domain DTGVSQNPRHKITKRGQNVTFRCDPISEHNRLYWYRQTLGQGPEFLTYFQNEAQLEKSRLLSDRFSAERPKGSFSTLEIQRTEQGDSAMYLCASSFPGTGYEQFFGPGTRLTVL.

This clone was recorded only once. The V and J genes are TRBV29-1 and TRBJ2-7; TRBD2 matches at 8 bases. Trimming at V came to 5 bases and at J to 5 bases, leaving 8 bases not matched to a gene. The CDR3 spans 13 residues. Germline V gives CDR1 SQVTM, CDR2 ANQGSEA. The DNA for the CDR3 is TGCAGCGTTCTTTCCGGGACTAGAAACGAGCAGTACTTC. Translation: CSVLSGTRNEQYF.

The CDR3: CASSLDGSPNYNEQFF. CDR3 nucleotide sequence: TGTGCCAGCAGCCTGGACGGGAGTCCTAATTACAATGAGCAGTTCTTC. The rearrangement links TRBV9 to TRBJ2-1, with TRBD2 as a possible D gene (6 bases). Germline V lookup: CDR1 SGDLS, CDR2 YYNGEE. The CDR3 totals 16 residues. V was shortened by 4 bases and J by 4 bases, with 18 bases between the two germline ends.

This chain uses TRBV7-8 with TRBJ2-7; the D gene is possibly TRBD2 (5 bases). Trimming took 2 bases from V and 3 from J, leaving 23 bases between them. CDR3 size: 18 residues. CDR1 is SGHVS and CDR2 is FQNEAQ in the germline V gene. The CDR3 region is CASSLPAFWQLEGYEQYF. CDR3 DNA: TGTGCCAGCAGCTTACCGGCCTTCTGGCAATTAGAGGGCTACGAGCAGTACTTC.

The V call is TRBV9, the J call TRBJ2-7, with 9 bases lining up with TRBD2. Germline CDR1 SGDLS, CDR2 YYNGEE. The CDR3 runs 15 residues. The V gene end was trimmed by 0 bases and the J gene end by 0 bases; junction bases not matched to a gene: 1. The CDR3 reads CASSVGGRASYEQYF. As DNA, the CDR3 is TGTGCCAGCAGCGTAGGCGGGAGGGCCTCCTACGAGCAGTACTTC.

The chain combines TRBV6-1 with TRBJ2-7; tentatively, D is TRBD2 (6 bases). V lost 2 bases to trimming and J lost 1 base, with 12 bases between them. The CDR3 is made up of 15 amino acids. Germline assignment: CDR1 MNHNS and CDR2 SASEGT. In DNA form, the CDR3 reads TGTGCCAGCAGTGAAAATTGGGACTCGTCCTACGAGCAGTACTTC. This gives the protein CASSENWDSSYEQYF.